This TCR beta chain was observed in a study of beta chain features in type 1 diabetes. Blood was collected once per donor into heparin, averaging around 120 mL. Purity exceeded 98% in all sorted populations. Regarding this clone: No antigen is known for it.

J was trimmed by 2 bases and V by 2 bases; bases with no gene match: 5. The CDR3 runs 15 residues. Germline V gives CDR1 MNHEY, CDR2 SVGAGI. All of the isolated RNA was reverse transcribed, so expressed TCRB transcripts were sequenced. Assay: immunoSEQ multiplex PCR; the TCRdb copy retains only in-frame clones and omits some. The repertoire holds 250,000 to 300,000 clones, 24% seen once, with 0.012% in the top ten. Broader study findings: Type 1 diabetes patients showed fewer insertions and more deletions at VDJ junctions. All four CD4+ subsets of Type 1 diabetes patients contained TCRB CDR3s that were moderately but significantly shorter.

This sequence originates from a young woman with type 1 diabetes. Sample: naive CD4+ T cells from blood. This sequence joins TRBV6-5 and TRBJ2-5; 7 nucleotides match TRBD2. The CDR3 loop is CASSYAGVAQETQYF. In DNA, the CDR3 is TGTGCCAGCAGTTACGCGGGAGTCGCACAAGAGACCCAGTACTTC.